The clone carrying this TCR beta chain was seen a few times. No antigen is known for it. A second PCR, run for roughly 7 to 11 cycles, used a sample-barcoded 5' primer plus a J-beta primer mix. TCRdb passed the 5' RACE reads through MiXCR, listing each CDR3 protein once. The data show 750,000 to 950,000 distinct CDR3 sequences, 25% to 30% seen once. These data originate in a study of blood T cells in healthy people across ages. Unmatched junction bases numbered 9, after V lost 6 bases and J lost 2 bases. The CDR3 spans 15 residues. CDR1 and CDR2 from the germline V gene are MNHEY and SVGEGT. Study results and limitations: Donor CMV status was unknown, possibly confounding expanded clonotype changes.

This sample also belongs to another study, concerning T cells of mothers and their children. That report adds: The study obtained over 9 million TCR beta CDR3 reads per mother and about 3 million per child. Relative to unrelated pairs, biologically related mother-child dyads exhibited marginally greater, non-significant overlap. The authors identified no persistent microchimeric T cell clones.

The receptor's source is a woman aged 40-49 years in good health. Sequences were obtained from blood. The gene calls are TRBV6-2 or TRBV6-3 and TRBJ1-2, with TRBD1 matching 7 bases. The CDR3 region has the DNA TGTGCCAGCAGAGGGACAGCGAGGGCAAACTATGGCTACACCTTC. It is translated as CASRGTARANYGYTF.